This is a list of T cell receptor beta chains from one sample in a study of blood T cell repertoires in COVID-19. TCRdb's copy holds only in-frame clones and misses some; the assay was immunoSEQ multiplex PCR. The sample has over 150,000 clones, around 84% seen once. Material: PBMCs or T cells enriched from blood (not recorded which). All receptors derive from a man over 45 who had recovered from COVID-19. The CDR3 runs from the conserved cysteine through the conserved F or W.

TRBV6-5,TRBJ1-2,CASRTWAAGGYTF
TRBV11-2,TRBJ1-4,CASSLGGLRYNEKLFF
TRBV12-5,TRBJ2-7,CASGLVSGLGTYEQYF
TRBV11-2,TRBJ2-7,CASSLGLTAYEQYF
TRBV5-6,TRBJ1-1,CASSLDRWGQVNTEAFF
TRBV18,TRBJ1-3,CASSLGQFSGNTIYF
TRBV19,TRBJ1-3,CASSIQALSGNTIYF
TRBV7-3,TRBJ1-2,CASSQGPGRNYGYTF
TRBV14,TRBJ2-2,CASSQDNSARELFF
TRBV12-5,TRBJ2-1,CARVRQGYNEQFF
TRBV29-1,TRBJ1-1,CSVAGNGNTEAFF
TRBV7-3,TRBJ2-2,CASSLALGLAGGNTGELFF
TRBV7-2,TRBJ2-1,CASSLVRNEQFF
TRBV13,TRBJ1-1,CASSLKGDTEAFF
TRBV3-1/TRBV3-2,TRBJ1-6,CASSRDRASYNSPLHF
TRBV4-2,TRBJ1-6,CASSQEDRNNSPLHF
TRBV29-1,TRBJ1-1,CSVAWPQNTEAFF
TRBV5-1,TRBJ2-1,CASRDQAGGPNEQFF
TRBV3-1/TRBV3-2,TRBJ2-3,CASSQDGSGGSQGDTQYF
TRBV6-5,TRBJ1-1,CASSRQGNTEAFF
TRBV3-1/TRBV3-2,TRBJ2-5,CASSGSRGHETQYF
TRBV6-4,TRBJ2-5,CASSATSKETQYF
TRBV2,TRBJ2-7,CASSVPGSSYEQYF
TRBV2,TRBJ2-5,CASSEGVKGLSETQYF
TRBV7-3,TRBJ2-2,CASSPALLDSTGELFF
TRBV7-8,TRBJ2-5,CATQGLAGSETQYF
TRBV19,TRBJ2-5,CASTRTSGGAVETQYF
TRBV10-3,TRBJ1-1,CAIAGGREAFF
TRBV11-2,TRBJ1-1,CASSRRGTNTEAFF
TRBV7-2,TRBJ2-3,CASSLLVGPQYF
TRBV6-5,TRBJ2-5,CASSFTSGIQETQYF
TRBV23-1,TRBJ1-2,CAPGWGQGDYGYTF
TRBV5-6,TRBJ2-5,CASSLKGEETQYF
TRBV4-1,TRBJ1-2,CASSQASRDRGYGYTF
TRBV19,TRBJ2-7,CASSSSGGEQYF
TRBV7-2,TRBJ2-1,CASSLVGSGGAYEQFF
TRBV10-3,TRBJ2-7,CAISVQDYEQYF
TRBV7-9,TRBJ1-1,CASSLTENTEAFF
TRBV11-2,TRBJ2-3,CASSHYRDSSTDTQYF
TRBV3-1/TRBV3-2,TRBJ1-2,CASSQAGTGDYGYTF
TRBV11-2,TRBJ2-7,CASSLDRTADRVDF
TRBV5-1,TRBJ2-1,CASSLGPAGLYNEQFF
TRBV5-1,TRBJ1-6,CATQESTNSPLHF
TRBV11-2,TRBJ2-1,CASSIRLAGDDYNEQFF
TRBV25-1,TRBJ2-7,CASNRGGTYEQYF
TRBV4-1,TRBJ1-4,CASSQEQGNTNEKLFF
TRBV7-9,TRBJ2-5,CASSFSLSQETQYF
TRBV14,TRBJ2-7,CASSRGQFSYEQYF
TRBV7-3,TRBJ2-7,CASSLTPSSYEQYF
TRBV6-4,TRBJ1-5,CASSDSSGVDYSNQPQHF
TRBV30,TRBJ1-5,CAWSAGTANQPQHF
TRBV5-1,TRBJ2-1,CASSWGQGAAEQFF
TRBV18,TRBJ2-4,CASSPTEGQGLSKNIQYF
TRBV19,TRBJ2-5,CASSTRTSGGQETQYF